The 4 T cell receptor beta chains below were found in one sample sequenced in a study of T-cell reconstitution after alpha-beta-depleted transplantation in children. Unique molecular identifiers were incorporated during preparation of the TCRbeta library. TCRdb fed the PCR reads into MiXCR, producing one record per CDR3 protein. Of 200,000 to 300,000 distinct CDR3 sequences listed, approximately 12% are singletons. Sequencing was performed on PBMCs from the stem cell graft donor, taken from the stem cell graft. Receptor source: a human donor who donated a stem cell graft to a child with acute lymphoblastic leukemia.

This clonotype occurred many times. The rearrangement joins TRBV4-1 to TRBJ2-2, with D unclear. Trimming left V 3 bases short and J 4 bases short, with 15 bases between. This CDR3 has 16 amino acids. Per the germline V gene, CDR1 is MGHRA and CDR2 is YSYEKL. This chain's CDR3 is CASSHHRNSPTGELFF. As DNA, the CDR3 is TGCGCCAGCAGCCACCATAGAAACAGTCCCACCGGGGAGCTGTTTTTT.

As concerns this clonotype: One junction end disagrees with the germline gene, perhaps due to a read error. The CDR3 nucleotides read TGTGCCAGCAGCGTAGTCAGGGGACCCCAAGAGCCCCAGTACTTC. Its protein product is CASSVVRGPQEPQYF. This chain connects TRBV11-2 to TRBJ2-5; maybe TRBD1 (6 bases). Germline lookup yields CDR1 SGHAT and CDR2 FQNNGV. This CDR3 is built from 15 residues.

V and J are TRBV20-1 and TRBJ2-2, with D possibly being TRBD1 (6 bases). Germline loops: CDR1 DFQATT, CDR2 SNEGSKA (reference sequence). The CDR3 runs to 12 residues. The ends were cut back, 3 bases at V and 9 bases at J, with 11 bases in the middle. As DNA, the CDR3 is TGCAGTGCTAGGGATGGACAGTGGGAGCTGTTTTTT. It translates to CSARDGQWELFF.

This clonotype was detected ten times or more. This chain links TRBV28 with TRBJ2-3, with TRBD2 matching 14 bases. Germline V gene data show CDR1 as MDHEN and CDR2 as SYDVKM. This CDR3 spans 16 amino acids. J lost 3 bases, V lost 5 bases, and 4 bases had no gene match. CDR3 sequence reads: CASSPGLAGVTDTQYF. The CDR3 nucleotides read TGTGCCAGCAGTCCGGGACTAGCGGGAGTGACAGATACGCAGTATTTT.